The rows below give T cell receptor beta chains drawn from one sample of a study of monozygotic twins with inflammatory bowel disease. TCRdb re-called the 5' RACE reads and shows each CDR3 protein once, DNA omitted. The table lists approximately 210,000 distinct CDR3 sequences. The sequencing sample was made of blood. The receptors come from a human donor with ulcerative colitis or Crohn's disease, or a healthy co-twin of an affected twin (not recorded which). Each CDR3 is given with its conserved first and last residue.

v_call	j_call	cdr3_aa
TRBV20-1	TRBJ2-7	CSARARVNHYEQYF
TRBV9	TRBJ1-2	CASSVDSNYGYTF
TRBV7-2	TRBJ2-7	CASSPASGLPYEQYF
TRBV4-1	TRBJ2-7	CASSAQAGGLYEQYF
TRBV12-3/TRBV12-4	TRBJ2-1	CASSGRGNEQFF
TRBV28	TRBJ1-4	CASTSSGGTGGELFF
TRBV28	TRBJ2-3	CASSLWSDTQYF
TRBV2	TRBJ1-2	CASRRGTGPVYGYTF
TRBV4-1	TRBJ1-1	CASSQVSGPLLNTEAFF
TRBV4-1	TRBJ2-6	CASRPTLTGANVLTF
TRBV28	TRBJ1-1	CTSISSSVGFTEAFF
TRBV7-2	TRBJ1-1	CASSSLRGNTEAFF
TRBV5-1	TRBJ2-5	CASSLEVETQYF
TRBV5-1	TRBJ2-1	CASSPNAGGNEQFF
TRBV5-1	TRBJ1-1	CASSSGRYMNTEAFF
TRBV7-2	TRBJ1-1	CASSQSRQTEAFF
TRBV20-1	TRBJ2-7	CSATNPGQGNYREQYF
TRBV12-3/TRBV12-4	TRBJ2-2	CASSLTVGAGELFF
TRBV6-1	TRBJ2-1	CASSPPDLYYNEQFF
TRBV5-1	TRBJ2-5	CASSPPRGGEETQYF